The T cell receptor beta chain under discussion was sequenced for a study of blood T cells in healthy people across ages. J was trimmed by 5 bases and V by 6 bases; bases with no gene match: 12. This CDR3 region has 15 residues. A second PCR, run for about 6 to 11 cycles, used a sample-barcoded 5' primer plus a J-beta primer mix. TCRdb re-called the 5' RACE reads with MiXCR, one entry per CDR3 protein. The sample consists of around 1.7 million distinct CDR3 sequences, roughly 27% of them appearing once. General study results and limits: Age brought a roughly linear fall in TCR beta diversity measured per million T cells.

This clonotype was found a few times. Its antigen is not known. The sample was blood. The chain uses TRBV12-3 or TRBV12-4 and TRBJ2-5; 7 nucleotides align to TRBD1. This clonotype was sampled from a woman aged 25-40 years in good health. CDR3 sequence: CASSVTSRGLETQYF. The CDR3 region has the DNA TGTGCCAGCAGCGTAACATCCAGGGGGTTGGAGACCCAGTACTTC.